Detailed here is one T cell receptor (beta chain). No antigen is known for it. The sample holds no much larger clone one base away, and base qualities are not on file. Trimming at the junction amounts to 5 bases on V and 2 bases on J, and the germline ends lie 9 bases apart. According to the germline V gene, CDR1 reads SGHAT and CDR2 reads FQNNGV. The CDR3 runs 13 amino acids, cysteine and phenylalanine included. The only DNA kept is the CDR3, 39 bases in frame from the first base. The record originates from a study of technical replicates of blood from a handful of donors (TCRdb year 2017). The library was obtained by the immunoSEQ multiplex PCR assay. Imported from immuneACCESS, the table was reduced by TCRdb to in-frame sequences with V and J called. These copies leave out some clones; in studies compared against another copy, an unresolved V gene accounts for under half, and the cause of the remainder is not known. In all, the sample holds roughly 100,000 clones, and nearly 96% of those were seen once. 0.2% to 0.25% of the sample is taken by the ten largest.

Recombination linked TRBV11-2 to TRBJ1-1; there is no confident call for the D gene. This clonotype originated in a human donor in good health. Sequenced sample: T cells isolated from PBMCs. The nucleotide sequence is TGTGCCAGCAGCGCCGACACTAACACTGAAGCTTTCTTT. Its protein is CASSADTNTEAFF.